Listed below are T cell receptor beta chains from one sample, sequenced in a study of T cell responses to AZD1222 COVID-19 vaccine. The table came from immunoSEQ multiplex PCR; TCRdb's copy has only in-frame clones and leaves some out. The repertoire holds some 120,000 clones, with about nine tenths as singletons. This sample comprised peripheral blood, obtained 28 days after the second dose of the MenACWY control vaccine. The source of these receptors is an adult who received the MenACWY meningococcal vaccine as a control. Both conserved end residues are part of each CDR3. A D gene is named only where the DNA matches it firmly. Not all rows give a size; the values are once, few, many and, for expanded clones, a class.

D: NA
J: TRBJ2-2
V: TRBV5-4
length: 16
size: NA
DNA: TGTGCCAGCAGCGTTGAAGGGGCCGCGAACACCGGGGAGCTGTTTTTT
CDR3: CASSVEGAANTGELFF

D: TRBD1
J: TRBJ1-3
V: TRBV7-8
length: 14
size: NA
DNA: TGTGCCAGCAGCTCGGGACAGTCGAGAAACACCATATATTTT
CDR3: CASSSGQSRNTIYF

D: NA
J: TRBJ1-1
V: TRBV19
length: 17
size: NA
DNA: TGTGCCAGTAAAGCGTGGGAGGGAGGCGCGGATGACACTGAAGCTTTCTTT
CDR3: CASKAWEGGADDTEAFF

D: NA
J: TRBJ2-7
V: TRBV9
length: 14
size: NA
DNA: TGTGCCAGCAGCGTAGGGGGGAGGAGTGACGAGCAGTACTTC
CDR3: CASSVGGRSDEQYF

D: NA
J: TRBJ1-2
V: TRBV2
length: 14
size: NA
DNA: TGTGCCAGCAGATCCCGCCGGGGGGTCGATGGCTACACCTTC
CDR3: CASRSRRGVDGYTF

D: TRBD2
J: TRBJ2-3
V: TRBV24-1
length: 17
size: NA
DNA: TGTGCCACCAGTGATCTGTCCGGGAGGGCCGGAGCAGATACGCAGTATTTT
CDR3: CATSDLSGRAGADTQYF

D: NA
J: TRBJ1-3
V: TRBV18
length: 16
size: NA
DNA: TGTGCCAGCTCACCACAAAGGGAGCGGACTGGAAACACCATATATTTT
CDR3: CASSPQRERTGNTIYF

D: NA
J: TRBJ1-3
V: TRBV18
length: 17
size: NA
DNA: TGTGCCAGCTCCCCGCCCGCGTCGGGGGCGACGCGAAACACCATATATTTT
CDR3: CASSPPASGATRNTIYF

D: NA
J: TRBJ2-1
V: TRBV21-1
length: 18
size: NA
DNA: TGTGCCAGCAGACTGGCGCTTGTTAGTGGCGGGAGACAGAATGAGCAGTTCTTC
CDR3: CASRLALVSGGRQNEQFF

D: NA
J: TRBJ1-2
V: TRBV6-6
length: 13
size: NA
DNA: TGTGCCAGCAGTTACTCAACTGTTTATGGCTACACCTTC
CDR3: CASSYSTVYGYTF

D: NA
J: TRBJ2-3
V: TRBV24-1
length: 16
size: NA
DNA: TGTGCCACCAGTGATTTGGGGGGCGCGGGCACAGATACGCAGTATTTT
CDR3: CATSDLGGAGTDTQYF

D: NA
J: TRBJ1-1
V: TRBV5-1
length: 15
size: once
DNA: TGCGCCAGCAGCTTGGCTCCCGGCATGAACACTGAAGCTTTCTTT
CDR3: CASSLAPGMNTEAFF

D: NA
J: TRBJ1-2
V: TRBV7-9
length: 13
size: large
DNA: TGTGCCAGCAGCTTACATCCCGCTTATGGCTACACCTTC
CDR3: CASSLHPAYGYTF

D: TRBD1
J: TRBJ1-2
V: TRBV6-1
length: 16
size: many
DNA: TGTGCCAGCAGTGAATTGGACGGGACAGGGTTCTATGGCTACACCTTC
CDR3: CASSELDGTGFYGYTF

D: NA
J: TRBJ1-4
V: TRBV7-9
length: 14
size: NA
DNA: TGTGCCAGCAGCCCCCCCCCGGCAGGGCAAAAACTGTTTTTT
CDR3: CASSPPPAGQKLFF

D: NA
J: TRBJ1-5
V: TRBV28
length: 15
size: NA
DNA: TGTGCCAGCAGTCAGGACACGGATAGCAATCAGCCCCAGCATTTT
CDR3: CASSQDTDSNQPQHF

D: NA
J: TRBJ2-1
V: TRBV27
length: 15
size: NA
DNA: TGTGCCAGCAGCCTGACTAGTTCCCCCTACAATGAGCAGTTCTTC
CDR3: CASSLTSSPYNEQFF

D: TRBD1
J: TRBJ2-5
V: TRBV5-4
length: 14
size: NA
DNA: TGTGCCAGCAGCCCACGGACAGGACAAGAGACCCAGTACTTC
CDR3: CASSPRTGQETQYF

D: TRBD2
J: TRBJ2-3
V: TRBV18
length: 13
size: NA
DNA: TGTGCCAGCTCACTGGGACTAGCGGATACGCAGTATTTT
CDR3: CASSLGLADTQYF

D: TRBD1
J: TRBJ2-1
V: TRBV28
length: 14
size: NA
DNA: TGTGCCAGCACCGGGACAGGGGAATACAATGAGCAGTTCTTC
CDR3: CASTGTGEYNEQFF

D: TRBD2
J: TRBJ2-1
V: TRBV25-1
length: 16
size: once
DNA: TGTGCCAGCAGTGAATCTTTCCCGGGGGGGCAAGATGAGCAGTTCTTC
CDR3: CASSESFPGGQDEQFF

D: TRBD2
J: TRBJ2-1
V: TRBV27
length: 15
size: NA
DNA: TGTGCCAGCAGTCCCGGGACTAGCGGGAACAATGAGCAGTTCTTC
CDR3: CASSPGTSGNNEQFF

D: TRBD1
J: TRBJ1-6
V: TRBV15
length: 14
size: NA
DNA: TGTGCCACCAGCCGGGACAGGGATAATTCACCCCTCCACTTT
CDR3: CATSRDRDNSPLHF

D: TRBD2
J: TRBJ2-2
V: TRBV5-4
length: 18
size: NA
DNA: TGTGCCAGCAGCTCCCGGGCCGGGACTAGCGGGATAGGCGGGGAGCTGTTTTTT
CDR3: CASSSRAGTSGIGGELFF

D: NA
J: TRBJ2-1
V: TRBV27
length: 15
size: NA
DNA: TGTGCCAGCAGTTTAGGGGTGAGCTCCTACAATGAGCAGTTCTTC
CDR3: CASSLGVSSYNEQFF

D: NA
J: TRBJ1-5
V: TRBV19
length: 15
size: medium-sized
DNA: TGTGCCAGTAGTATAACAGGGACCTTTAATCAGCCCCAGCATTTT
CDR3: CASSITGTFNQPQHF

D: TRBD1
J: TRBJ1-1
V: TRBV29-1
length: 15
size: NA
DNA: TGCAGCGTTGAATGGGACAGGCCCCTGAACACTGAAGCTTTCTTT
CDR3: CSVEWDRPLNTEAFF

D: NA
J: TRBJ2-1
V: TRBV2
length: 14
size: NA
DNA: TGTGCCAGCAGTGAACAGGGTACCTACAATGAGCAGTTCTTC
CDR3: CASSEQGTYNEQFF

D: TRBD1
J: TRBJ1-5
V: TRBV28
length: 15
size: NA
DNA: TGTGCCAGCCGCATACGGACAGGGGGCAGTCAGCCCCAGCATTTT
CDR3: CASRIRTGGSQPQHF

D: TRBD1
J: TRBJ1-3
V: TRBV7-9
length: 15
size: NA
DNA: TGTGCCAGCAGCCTCGGGACAGGGGGCAGAAACACCATATATTTT
CDR3: CASSLGTGGRNTIYF

D: NA
J: TRBJ2-1
V: TRBV3-1/TRBV3-2
length: 14
size: NA
DNA: TGTGCCAGCAGCCCAGACGTCTCCTACAATGAGCAGTTCTTC
CDR3: CASSPDVSYNEQFF

D: TRBD1
J: TRBJ2-1
V: TRBV28
length: 13
size: NA
DNA: TGTGCCAGCGTCCGACAGGGGTACAATGAGCAGTTCTTC
CDR3: CASVRQGYNEQFF

D: TRBD2
J: TRBJ2-1
V: TRBV29-1
length: 13
size: once
DNA: TGCAGCGGTTCGGGACTAACCTACAATGAGCAGTTCTTC
CDR3: CSGSGLTYNEQFF